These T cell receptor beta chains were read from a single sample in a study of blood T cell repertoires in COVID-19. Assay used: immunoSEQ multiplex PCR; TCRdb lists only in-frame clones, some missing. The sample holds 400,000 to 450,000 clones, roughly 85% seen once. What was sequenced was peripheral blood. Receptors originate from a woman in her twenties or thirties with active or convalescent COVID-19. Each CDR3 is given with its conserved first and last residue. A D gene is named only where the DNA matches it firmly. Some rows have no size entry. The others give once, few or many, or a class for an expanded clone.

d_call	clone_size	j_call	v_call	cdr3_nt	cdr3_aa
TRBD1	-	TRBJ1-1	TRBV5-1	TGCGCCAGCAGCTTGGGCCGCGGGACAGCCGGGACTGAAGCTTTCTTT	CASSLGRGTAGTEAFF
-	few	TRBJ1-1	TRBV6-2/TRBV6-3	TGTGCCAGCAGTGAGACAGCTATGAACACTGAAGCTTTCTTT	CASSETAMNTEAFF
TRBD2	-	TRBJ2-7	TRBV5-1	TGCGCCAGCAGCTACGGGACTAGCGGGAGCTACGAGCAGTACTTC	CASSYGTSGSYEQYF
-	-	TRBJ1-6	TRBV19	TGTGCCAGTAGTACCCTCTCCTGGGGAGGATTCCACTTT	CASSTLSWGGFHF
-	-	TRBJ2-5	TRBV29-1	TGCAGCGTTGGATACGCGGGGGAGACCCAGTACTTC	CSVGYAGETQYF
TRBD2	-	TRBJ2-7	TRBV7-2	TGTGCCAGCAGCTTAGCCGGTAGCGGGGCTTCCTACGAGCAGTACTTC	CASSLAGSGASYEQYF
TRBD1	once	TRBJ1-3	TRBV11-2	TGTGCCAGCAGCAGACCCCGGGACAGCTCTGGAAACACCATATATTTT	CASSRPRDSSGNTIYF
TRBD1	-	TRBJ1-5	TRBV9	TGTGCCAGCAGCGTGAGGGACAGGGGGCACAATCAGCCCCAGCATTTT	CASSVRDRGHNQPQHF
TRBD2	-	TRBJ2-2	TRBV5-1	TGCGCCAGCAGCTTTAGCGGGAGGCTGAACACCGGGGAGCTGTTTTTT	CASSFSGRLNTGELFF
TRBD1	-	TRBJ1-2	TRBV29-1	TGCAGCGTTGATCAGGGGGGCGGTGGCTACACCTTC	CSVDQGGGGYTF
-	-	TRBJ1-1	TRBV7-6	TGTGCCAGCAGCTTAGCCACAGGGCCTAACACTGAAGCTTTCTTT	CASSLATGPNTEAFF
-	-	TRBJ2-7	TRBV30	TGTGCCTGGATGAATCCGGACAGCCCCTACGAGCAGTACTTC	CAWMNPDSPYEQYF
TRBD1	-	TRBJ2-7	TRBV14	TGTGCCAGCAGCCAAGATTCAACGGACAGGAAGCAGTACTTC	CASSQDSTDRKQYF
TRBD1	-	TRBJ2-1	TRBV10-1	TGCGCCAGCAGCTCCGGACAGGGGGCAGGCCCAAGTGAGCAGTTCTTC	CASSSGQGAGPSEQFF
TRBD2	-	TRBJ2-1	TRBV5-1	TGCGCCAGCAATAGTCCTAGCGGGGGGAATGAGCAGTTCTTC	CASNSPSGGNEQFF
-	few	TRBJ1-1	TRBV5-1	TGCGCCAGCAGCTCCGGGACAACCAACACTGAAGCTTTCTTT	CASSSGTTNTEAFF
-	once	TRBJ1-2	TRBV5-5	TGTGCCAGCAGCTTGGGACAGGACTATGGCTACACCTTC	CASSLGQDYGYTF
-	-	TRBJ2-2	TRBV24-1	TGTGCCACCAGTGATGAGAGGAACACCGGGGAGCTGTTTTTT	CATSDERNTGELFF
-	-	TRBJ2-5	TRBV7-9	TGTGCCAGCAGCCGATGTCAAGCGGGTATGAGCGGTCGAGAGACCCAGTACTTC	CASSRCQAGMSGRETQYF
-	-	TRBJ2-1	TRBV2	TGTGCCAGCAGTGAGGAGGGTGGGTCCTACAATGAGCAGTTCTTC	CASSEEGGSYNEQFF
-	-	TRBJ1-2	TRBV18	TGTGCCAGCTCACCACCGGCAGGGTCCCTCTATGGCTACACCTTC	CASSPPAGSLYGYTF
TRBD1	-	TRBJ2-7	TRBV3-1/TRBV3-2	TGTGCCAGCAGCCCCGGGACAGAAAACTACGAGCAGTACTTC	CASSPGTENYEQYF
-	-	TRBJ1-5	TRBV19	TGTGCCAGTAGTACGGGGGACTTATACAATCAGCCCCAGCATTTT	CASSTGDLYNQPQHF
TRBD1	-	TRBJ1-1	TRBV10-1	TGCGCCAGCAGTAAAACAGGGGGCACTGACACTGAAGCTTTCTTT	CASSKTGGTDTEAFF
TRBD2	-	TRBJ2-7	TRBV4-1	TGCGCCAGCAGCCAAGGACTAGCGTCCTACGAGCAGTACTTC	CASSQGLASYEQYF
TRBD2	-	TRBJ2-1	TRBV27	TGTGCCAGCAGTTTGGCTAGCGGCAACAATGAGCAGTTCTTC	CASSLASGNNEQFF
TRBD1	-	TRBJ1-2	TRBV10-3	TGTGCCATCAGTGAGACAGGGGCCTACGGGGATGGCTACACCTTC	CAISETGAYGDGYTF
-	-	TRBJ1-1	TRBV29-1	TGCAGCGCGAATTCGGTTGGCACTGAAGCTTTCTTT	CSANSVGTEAFF
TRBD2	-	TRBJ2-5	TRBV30	TGTGCCTGGAGTCCAGGACTAGCGGGAGGCCAAGAGACCCAGTACTTC	CAWSPGLAGGQETQYF
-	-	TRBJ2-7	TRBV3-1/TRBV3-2	TGTGCCAGCAGCCAAGTCTCGGGGGTCGAGCAGTACTTC	CASSQVSGVEQYF
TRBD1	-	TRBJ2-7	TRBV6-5	TGTGCCAGCAGCCGGGACAGGGACTACGAGCAGTACTTC	CASSRDRDYEQYF
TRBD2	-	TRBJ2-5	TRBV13	TGTGCCAGCAGCTTAGCACCAAAGAAGTTCTCCGGGACTAGCGGGAGAGGGAGACAAGAGACCCAGTACTTC	CASSLAPKKFSGTSGRGRQETQYF
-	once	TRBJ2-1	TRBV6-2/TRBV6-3	TGTGCCAGCAGTTACGTTGGTGGGCAGGGATTTTACAACCGGGAGCAGTTCTTC	CASSYVGGQGFYNREQFF
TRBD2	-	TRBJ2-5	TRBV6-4	TGTGCCAGCAGACGGCAGGGACTAGCGTCAGAGACCCAGTACTTC	CASRRQGLASETQYF
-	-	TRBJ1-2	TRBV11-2	TGTGCCAGCAGCTCCGGAACTAGATCTGGCTACACCTTC	CASSSGTRSGYTF
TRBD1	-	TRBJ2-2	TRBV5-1	TGCGCCAGCAAAGGGACAGGCGCGAACACCGGGGAGCTGTTTTTT	CASKGTGANTGELFF
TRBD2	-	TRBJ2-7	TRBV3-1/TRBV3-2	TGTGCCAGCAGCCAAGGAGCGGGACCCTACGAGCAGTACTTC	CASSQGAGPYEQYF
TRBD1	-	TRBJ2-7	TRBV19	TGTGCCAGTGGCCGGGACAGGGAAGACGAGCAGTACTTC	CASGRDREDEQYF
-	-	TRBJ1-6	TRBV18	TGTGCCAGCTCACCCCGGGGAGGGGATAATTCACCCCTCCACTTT	CASSPRGGDNSPLHF
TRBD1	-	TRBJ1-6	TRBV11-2	TGTGCCAGCAGCCCTCCCGACAGGGGAGATTCACCCCTCCACTTT	CASSPPDRGDSPLHF
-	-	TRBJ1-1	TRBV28	TGTGCCAGCAGTTATTTTACCCTCAGGGACACTGAAGCTTTCTTT	CASSYFTLRDTEAFF
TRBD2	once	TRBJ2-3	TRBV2	TGTGCCAGCAGTGGGACTAGCGGTGCAGATACGCAGTATTTT	CASSGTSGADTQYF
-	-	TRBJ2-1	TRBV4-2	TGTGCCAGCACCTCGGGAACGCCGGACTACAATGAGCAGTTCTTC	CASTSGTPDYNEQFF
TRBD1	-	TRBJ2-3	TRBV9	TGTGCCAGCAGCGTAGTGGACAGGGCTCCTATGGATACGCAGTATTTT	CASSVVDRAPMDTQYF
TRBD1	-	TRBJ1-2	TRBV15	TGTGCCACCAGCAAAAGGGAATCAGGGGGGCATCCTAACTATGGCTACACCTTC	CATSKRESGGHPNYGYTF
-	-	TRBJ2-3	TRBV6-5	TGTGCCAGCAGTTACGGGGGGTGGGTCACAGATACGCAGTATTTT	CASSYGGWVTDTQYF
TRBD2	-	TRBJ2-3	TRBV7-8	TGTGCCAGCAGCCCGGGGACTAGCGGGGGGCCGGGAGATACGCAGTATTTT	CASSPGTSGGPGDTQYF
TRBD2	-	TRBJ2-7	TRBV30	TGTGCCTGGAGTGTAAGCAGCGGGACCTACGAGCAGTACTTC	CAWSVSSGTYEQYF
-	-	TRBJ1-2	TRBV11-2	TGTGCCAGCAGCTTAGGGGCAGGGGCGGACTATGGCTACACCTTC	CASSLGAGADYGYTF
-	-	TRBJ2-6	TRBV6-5	TGTGCCTCGCAGGGTACTGGGGCCAACGTCCTGACTTTC	CASQGTGANVLTF
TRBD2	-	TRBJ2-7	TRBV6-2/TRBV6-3	TGTGCCAGCAGTCCCCGGCTAGCGGGGGAAATATCCTACGAGCAGTACTTC	CASSPRLAGEISYEQYF
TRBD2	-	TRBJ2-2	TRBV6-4	TGTGCCAGCAGTCCCCTAGCGGGGACGAACACCGGGGAGCTGTTTTTT	CASSPLAGTNTGELFF